These 18 T cell receptor beta chains were all obtained from the same sample, sequenced in a study of Ad26.COV2.S vaccination and SARS-CoV-2 variants. Treatment defined: about 20 received Ad26.COV2.S at low or high dose, single or two shots; about 5 received placebo; per-sample allocation not given. Samples came from day 63 after the first vaccine or placebo injection. TCRdb's table, derived via immunoSEQ multiplex PCR, lists solely in-frame clones and lacks some. This table holds about 350,000 clones, approximately 81% found once. Source: peripheral blood, taken in a trial of Ad26.COV2.S vaccine versus placebo. These receptors all come from a person aged 18-60 years who received the Ad26.COV2.S COVID-19 vaccine or a placebo.

The gene calls are TRBV21-1 and TRBJ1-1. TRBV21-1 is recorded as a pseudogene. The CDR3 loop spans 12 amino acids. CDR3: CATGLPNTEAFF. DNA of the CDR3: TGTGCCACAGGACTGCCGAACACTGAAGCTTTCTTT.

The table lists this clone with a count of one. This chain joins TRBV5-6 and TRBJ2-7; the D gene is possibly TRBD2 (5 bases). Trimming took off 1 base at V and 2 bases at J, with 13 bases between the two ends. CDR1 is SGHDT and CDR2 is YYEEEE in the germline V gene. The CDR3 spans 15 residues. The CDR3 loop is CASSLRGIHTYEQYF. As DNA, the CDR3 is TGTGCCAGCAGCTTGAGAGGGATACATACCTACGAGCAGTACTTC.

The table lists this clone with a few counts. V usage is TRBV30 and J usage is TRBJ1-1, with D possibly TRBD1 on 6 matching bases. CDR1 and CDR2 from the germline V gene are GTSNPN and SVGIG (reference sequence). Trimming pared 1 base from V and 1 base from J, leaving 16 bases between. The CDR3 loop spans 16 amino acids. The CDR3 protein is CAWSAPGAPRNTEAFF. In DNA form, the CDR3 reads TGTGCCTGGAGTGCCCCAGGGGCTCCTAGGAACACTGAAGCTTTCTTT.

The CDR3 DNA reads TGTGCCAGCAGCGCCGCTCTAGCGGGGGATTTGGAGACCCAGTACTTC. It specifies CASSAALAGDLETQYF. The rearrangement joins TRBV9 to TRBJ2-5, with 10 bases lining up with TRBD2. The CDR3 spans 16 residues. Looked up from germline, CDR1 is SGDLS and CDR2 is YYNGEE. The V gene end was trimmed by 3 bases and the J gene end by 5 bases; junction bases not matched to a gene: 10. The entire variable domain, with the rest obtained from reference TRBV9 and TRBJ2-5, is as follows: DSGVTQTPKHLITATGQRVTLRCSPRSGDLSVYWYQQSLDQGLQFLIQYYNGEERAKGNILERFSAQQFPDLHSELNLSSLELGDSALYFCASSAALAGDLETQYFGPGTRLLVL.

The chain has TRBV5-6 and TRBJ2-7; 12 bases agree with TRBD1. The CDR3 is 16 residues long. Losses at the gene ends were 4 bases for V and 7 bases for J; bases not matched to a gene: 12. CDR1 and CDR2 (germline): SGHDT, YYEEEE. This chain's CDR3 is CASSPGRGTGGREQYF. CDR3 in DNA: TGTGCCAGCAGCCCTGGGCGCGGGACAGGGGGCAGGGAGCAGTACTTC.

The rearrangement uses TRBV12-5 and TRBJ2-3; 10 positions match TRBD2. Germline CDR1 is LGHNT and CDR2 is FRNRAP. CDR3 length: 18 amino acids. V was pared by 5 bases and J by 7 bases, with 18 bases of the junction left unmatched. CDR3 protein: CASGPRSRALAGLYTQYF. The CDR3 DNA reads as TGTGCTAGTGGTCCCCGGTCCCGGGCACTAGCGGGGTTGTATACGCAGTATTTT.

At least ten counts were recorded for this clone. The chain recombines TRBV5-1 with TRBJ2-1; maybe TRBD1 (5 bases). Trimming left V 5 bases short and J 0 bases short, with 15 bases between. The CDR3 runs to 16 residues. From germline, CDR1 is SGHRS and CDR2 YFSETQ. CDR3 in DNA: TGCGCCAGCAGTCCCCGACCAGGGAACTCCTACAATGAGCAGTTCTTC. Its translation: CASSPRPGNSYNEQFF. Variable domain in full (rest from reference TRBV5-1 and TRBJ2-1): KAGVTQTPRYLIKTRGQQVTLSCSPISGHRSVSWYQQTPGQGLQFLFEYFSETQRNKGNFPGRFSGRQFSNSRSEMNVSTLELGDSALYLCASSPRPGNSYNEQFFGPGTRLTVL.

The V call is TRBV5-1, the J call TRBJ2-5; TRBD1 matches at 10 bases. The germline gives CDR1 SGHRS, CDR2 YFSETQ. This CDR3 has 16 amino acids. The J segment lost 2 bases and the V segment lost 2 bases, leaving 6 bases of the junction unmatched. CDR3 nucleotides: TGCGCCAGCAGCTTCGGGACAGGGGCGATTCAAGAGACCCAGTACTTC. This gives the protein CASSFGTGAIQETQYF.

The V call is TRBV5-8, the J call TRBJ2-2, with 9 positions matching TRBD2. Per the germline V gene, CDR1 is SGHTS and CDR2 is YDEGEE. The length of the CDR3 is 15 residues. V was pared by 5 bases and J by 1 base, with 3 bases of the junction left unmatched. The CDR3 DNA reads as TGTGCCAGCAGTCGTAGCGGGAGGAACACCGGGGAGCTGTTTTTT. Its translation: CASSRSGRNTGELFF.

This rearrangement joins TRBV6-5 to TRBJ2-7, with D unresolved. The CDR3 covers 13 residues. Germline CDR1 is MNHEY and CDR2 is SVGAGI. Trimming removed 6 bases at V and 3 bases at J, with 12 bases between. CDR3: CASRPSESYEQYF. CDR3 DNA: TGTGCCAGCAGACCCTCGGAGAGCTACGAGCAGTACTTC.

The chain's CDR3 is CSASIPGRKETQYF. DNA of the CDR3: TGCAGTGCTAGTATACCGGGACGGAAAGAGACCCAGTACTTC. V is TRBV20-1 and J is TRBJ2-5; D might be TRBD1 or TRBD2, each matching 5 bases. The CDR3 is 14 residues long. CDR1 is DFQATT and CDR2 is SNEGSKA in the germline V gene (reference sequence). Trimming pared 3 bases from V and 3 bases from J, leaving 14 bases between.

CDR3 DNA sequence: TGTGCCACCAGTGACCCCGTCGGTCCAGATGAGCAGTTCTTC. Protein: CATSDPVGPDEQFF. This sequence joins TRBV24-1 and TRBJ2-1; no definite D call. The CDR3 has 14 amino acids. CDR1 is KGHDR and CDR2 is SFDVKD in the germline V gene. Trimming took 4 bases from V and 8 from J, leaving 14 bases between them.

Here the CDR3 reads CASSLYSATASYEQYF. CDR3 nucleotide sequence: TGTGCCAGCAGTTTATATTCCGCGACTGCGTCCTACGAGCAGTACTTC. The chain employs TRBV27 and TRBJ2-7, with D unresolved. Between the trimmed V and J ends, which lost 1 base and 1 base, there was a span of 14 bases. Germline lookup yields CDR1 MNHEY and CDR2 SMNVEV (reference sequence). CDR3 length equals 16 residues.

The chain employs TRBV6-5 and TRBJ2-3; D is unresolved. Trimming pared 4 bases from V and 5 bases from J, leaving 13 bases between. The CDR3 is made up of 14 amino acids. Per the germline V gene, CDR1 is MNHEY and CDR2 is SVGAGI. CDR3 residues: CASSFRSLKDTQYF. The CDR3 DNA follows: TGTGCCAGCAGTTTTCGGAGTCTAAAAGATACGCAGTATTTT.

This chain uses TRBV27 with TRBJ2-1, with 10 bases identical to TRBD1. J was trimmed by 6 bases and V by 7 bases; bases with no gene match: 12. The germline V gene has CDR1 MNHEY and CDR2 SMNVEV (reference sequence). The CDR3 runs 16 residues. In DNA form, the CDR3 reads TGTGCCAGCATAGAGCTCGGGACAGGGGTCCCCAATGAGCAGTTCTTC. Amino acids: CASIELGTGVPNEQFF.

This chain links TRBV9 with TRBJ1-6; perhaps TRBD1 as D (5 bases). Trimming removed 3 bases from V and 7 bases from J, with 17 bases in between. The CDR3 has 16 amino acids. Germline V gene sequence: CDR1 SGDLS, CDR2 YYNGEE. CDR3 nucleotide sequence: TGTGCCAGCAGCGCCCGCGCGGGAGGGACGAATTCACCCCTCCACTTT. Amino acid sequence: CASSARAGGTNSPLHF.

The chain employs TRBV19 and TRBJ2-7; 7 bases line up with TRBD1. Germline V gene lookup returns CDR1 LNHDA and CDR2 SQIVND (reference sequence). The CDR3 loop spans 14 amino acids. V was pared by 4 bases and J by 3 bases, with 6 bases of the junction left unmatched. CDR3 sequence: CASSNRDRSYEQYF. In DNA form, the CDR3 reads TGTGCCAGTAGTAACCGGGACAGAAGCTACGAGCAGTACTTC.

J is TRBJ2-7 and V is TRBV2; D ambiguous. Germline V lookup: CDR1 SNHLY, CDR2 FYNNEI. V was cut by 7 bases and J by 3 bases, with 16 bases left in between. The CDR3 is 14 residues long. The CDR3 DNA follows: TGTGCCAGCAAGCCCTGGGTGTCGGGCTACGAGCAGTACTTC. It yields the protein CASKPWVSGYEQYF.